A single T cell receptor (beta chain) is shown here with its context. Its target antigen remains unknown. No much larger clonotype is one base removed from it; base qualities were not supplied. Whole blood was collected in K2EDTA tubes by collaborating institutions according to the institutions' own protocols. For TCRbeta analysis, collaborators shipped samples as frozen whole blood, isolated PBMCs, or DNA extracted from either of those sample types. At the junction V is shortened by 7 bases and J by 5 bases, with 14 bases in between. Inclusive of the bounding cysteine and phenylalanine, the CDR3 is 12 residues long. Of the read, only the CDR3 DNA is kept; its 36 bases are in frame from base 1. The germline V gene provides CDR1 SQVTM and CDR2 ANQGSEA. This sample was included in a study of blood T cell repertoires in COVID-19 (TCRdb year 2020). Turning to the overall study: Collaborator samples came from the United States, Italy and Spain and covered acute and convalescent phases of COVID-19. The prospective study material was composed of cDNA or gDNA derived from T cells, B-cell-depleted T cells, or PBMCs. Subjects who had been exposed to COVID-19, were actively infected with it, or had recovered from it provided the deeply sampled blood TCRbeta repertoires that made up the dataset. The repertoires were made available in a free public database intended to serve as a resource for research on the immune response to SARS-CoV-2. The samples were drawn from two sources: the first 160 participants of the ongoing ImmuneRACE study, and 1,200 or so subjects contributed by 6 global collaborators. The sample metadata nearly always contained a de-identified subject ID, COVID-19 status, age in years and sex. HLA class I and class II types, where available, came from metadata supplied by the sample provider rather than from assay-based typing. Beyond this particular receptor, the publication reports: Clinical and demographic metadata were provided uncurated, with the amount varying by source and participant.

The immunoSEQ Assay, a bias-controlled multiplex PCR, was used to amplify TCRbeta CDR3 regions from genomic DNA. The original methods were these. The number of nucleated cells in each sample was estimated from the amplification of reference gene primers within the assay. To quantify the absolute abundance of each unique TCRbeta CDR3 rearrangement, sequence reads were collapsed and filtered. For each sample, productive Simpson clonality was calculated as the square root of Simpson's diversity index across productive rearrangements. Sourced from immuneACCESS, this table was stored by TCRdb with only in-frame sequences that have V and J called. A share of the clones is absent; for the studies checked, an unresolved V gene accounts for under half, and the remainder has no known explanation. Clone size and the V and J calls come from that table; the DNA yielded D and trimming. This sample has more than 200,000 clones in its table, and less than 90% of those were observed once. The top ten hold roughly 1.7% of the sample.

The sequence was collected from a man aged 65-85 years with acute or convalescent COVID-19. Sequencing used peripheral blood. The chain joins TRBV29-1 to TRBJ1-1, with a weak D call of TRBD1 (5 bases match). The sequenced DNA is TGCAGCGGGACATTAGGACGGACTGAAGCTTTCTTT. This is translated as CSGTLGRTEAFF.